This passage covers 16 T cell receptor beta chains from one sample sequenced in a study of response to subunit inactivated influenza vaccine. TCRdb fed the RT-PCR reads into MiXCR, producing one record per CDR3 protein. Of some 640,000 distinct CDR3 sequences in the sample, about 15% were seen once. The material sequenced was PBMCs from blood, taken less than 15 days before vaccination. These TCRs come from a man over 45 who received an inactivated influenza vaccine.

The CDR3 reads CASSQKTDKKETQYF. The CDR3 DNA reads as TGCGCCAGCAGTCAAAAGACAGATAAAAAAGAGACCCAGTACTTC. This chain connects TRBV23-1 to TRBJ2-5; D may be TRBD1 (5 bases). TRBV23-1 is an open reading frame, and its role is uncertain. The CDR3 runs to 15 residues. With 2 bases removed from V and 3 bases from J, the gap between germline ends came to 13 bases.

This clonotype was detected only a few times. The CDR3 region is CASSFGRDLLYGYTF. The CDR3 DNA reads as TGCGCCAGCAGCTTTGGCAGGGACTTACTCTATGGCTACACCTTC. This chain links TRBV5-1 with TRBJ1-2; the D gene is possibly TRBD1 (5 bases). This CDR3 region has 15 residues. Germline-derived CDR1 and CDR2 are SGHRS and YFSETQ. The V and J ends lost 2 bases and 4 bases respectively, with 15 bases between them.

This clonotype was seen a few times. The rearrangement links TRBV28 to TRBJ2-7, with TRBD2 matching over 10 bases. Germline V gene lookup returns CDR1 MDHEN and CDR2 SYDVKM. The CDR3 extends over 15 amino acids. J gave up 3 bases and V 5 bases, and 7 bases lay outside the gene matches. CDR3 region: CASSHHPSGSYEQYF. In DNA form, the CDR3 reads TGTGCCAGCAGTCACCACCCTAGCGGGAGCTACGAGCAGTACTTC.

This chain joins TRBV20-1 and TRBJ2-2; 7 bases agree with TRBD2. Trimming cost V 2 bases and J 2 bases; bases outside gene matches: 5. The CDR3 totals 15 residues. Germline V gives CDR1 DFQATT, CDR2 SNEGSKA (reference sequence). CDR3 in amino acids: CSARSGTTNTGELFF. CDR3 in DNA: TGCAGTGCTAGAAGCGGGACCACAAACACCGGGGAGCTGTTTTTT.

The chain employs TRBV5-6 and TRBJ1-6, with D possibly TRBD1 on 6 matching bases. Trimming took off 3 bases at V and 8 bases at J, with 18 bases between the two ends. The CDR3 is 16 amino acids. Per the germline V gene, CDR1 is SGHDT and CDR2 is YYEEEE. In nucleotides, the CDR3 is TGTGCCAGCAGCTCGACGGACAGCCTGACTTATTCACCCCTCCACTTT. It translates to CASSSTDSLTYSPLHF.

This clonotype was counted between two and nine times. This chain joins TRBV6-1 and TRBJ2-6, with no clear D. The germline V gene has CDR1 MNHNS and CDR2 SASEGT. V lost 6 bases, J lost 2 bases, and 11 bases lay in between. This CDR3 has 15 residues. Here the CDR3 DNA reads TGTGCCAGCAGAGGCTCTAGGACTGGGGCCAACGTCCTGACTTTC. It codes for CASRGSRTGANVLTF.

The chain uses TRBV21-1 and TRBJ2-5; TRBD1, the table's D call, lacks a check against the DNA. TRBV21-1 is tagged as a pseudogene. The CDR3 length is 15 residues. The CDR3 is CARCPTGQEKETQYF. The DNA of the CDR3 is TGTGCCAGGTGTCCGACAGGGCAGGAGAAGGAGACCCAGTACTTC.

A remark on this clonotype: A much larger clonotype is one base distant, so this may be a read error. The CDR3 DNA follows: TGTGCCAGCAGCCAAGTATGGGGCACCGGGGAGCTGTTTTTT. Its protein is CASSQVWGTGELFF. The chain links TRBV14 to TRBJ2-2; no firm D call. Germline CDR1 and CDR2: SGHDN and FVKESK. The V and J ends lost 1 base and 4 bases respectively, with 7 bases between them. This CDR3 contains 14 residues.

V usage is TRBV11-2 and J usage is TRBJ2-6; the D is unclear. V was shortened by 7 bases and J by 4 bases, with 14 bases between the two germline ends. CDR3 length: 15 residues. Germline V CDR1 and CDR2: SGHAT, FQNNGV. CDR3 sequence reads: CASTHIRSGANVLTF. In DNA form, the CDR3 reads TGTGCCAGCACCCATATAAGATCAGGGGCCAACGTCCTGACTTTC.

This clonotype was detected only a few times. V and J are TRBV18 and TRBJ1-5; no reliable D call. V dropped 6 bases and J dropped 2 bases, with 14 bases sitting between them. CDR1 and CDR2 from the germline V gene are KGHSH and LQKENI. This CDR3 region has 15 residues. Here the CDR3 DNA reads TGTGCCAGCTCGCCGGTATATTTGGGCAATCAGCCCCAGCATTTT. Translated: CASSPVYLGNQPQHF. The full variable domain, rest sourced from reference TRBV18 and TRBJ1-5, is NAGVMQNPRHLVRRRGQEARLRCSPMKGHSHVYWYRQLPEEGLKFMVYLQKENIIDESGMPKERFSAEFPKEGPSILRIQQVVRGDSAAYFCASSPVYLGNQPQHFGDGTRLSIL.

This chain connects TRBV3-1 to TRBJ2-1, with TRBD2 matching 8 bases. Germline CDR1 LGHDT, CDR2 YNNKEL (reference sequence). J lost 0 bases, V lost 2 bases, and 9 bases had no gene match. The CDR3 spans 18 residues. The CDR3 bases are TGTGCCAGCAGCCAAAGGAGGGTAGCGGGGTTCTCCTACAATGAGCAGTTCTTC. Protein: CASSQRRVAGFSYNEQFF.

The table lists this clonotype with a few counts. The DNA of the CDR3 is TGCGCCAGCAGCCCTCGGACAGGGGGCCGTCAGCTGTTTTTT. This encodes CASSPRTGGRQLFF. The V call is TRBV5-1, the J call TRBJ2-2; 11 bases match TRBD1. CDR1 is SGHRS, CDR2 YFSETQ, per germline. V was pared by 4 bases and J by 12 bases, with 8 bases of the junction left unmatched. CDR3 length equals 14 residues.

This clonotype was seen a few times. This rearrangement joins TRBV11-2 to TRBJ2-7, with 12 bases that match TRBD2. This CDR3 contains 15 residues. Germline V gene lookup returns CDR1 SGHAT and CDR2 FQNNGV. The ends lost 6 bases at V and 7 bases at J; junction bases unmatched: 10. The DNA for the CDR3 is TGTGCCAGCAGATTTCTAGCGGGAGGGCCTCGTGAGCAGTACTTC. Its protein product is CASRFLAGGPREQYF. Full variable domain (remainder filled in from reference TRBV11-2 and TRBJ2-7): EAGVAQSPRYKIIEKRQSVAFWCNPISGHATLYWYQQILGQGPKLLIQFQNNGVVDDSQLPKDRFSAERLKGVDSTLKIQPAKLEDSAVYLCASRFLAGGPREQYFGPGTRLTVT.

The chain uses TRBV20-1 and TRBJ2-7; D may be TRBD1 (5 bases). V dropped 4 bases and J dropped 4 bases, with 11 bases sitting between them. Germline V gene sequence: CDR1 DFQATT, CDR2 SNEGSKA (reference sequence). This CDR3 spans 12 amino acids. The CDR3 DNA sequence: TGCAGTGCTACCATGACAGCTTACGAGCAGTACTTC. Translation gives CSATMTAYEQYF.

This clonotype has a handful of counts. J is TRBJ2-3 and V is TRBV12-2; the D call in the table, TRBD2, was not verified against the DNA. TRBV12-2 is given as a pseudogene. The CDR3 extends over 17 amino acids. The CDR3, as DNA: TGTGCAAGTCGCTTAGCGAGTCGGGGGGGATACACAGATACGCAGTATTTT. The encoded protein is CASRLASRGGYTDTQYF.

In this sample, this clonotype turned up many times. The chain combines TRBV11-2 with TRBJ2-7, with TRBD2 matching 11 bases. The V segment lost 5 bases and the J segment 1 base; nucleotides outside the gene matches: 4. Germline values: CDR1 SGHAT, CDR2 FQNNGV. The CDR3 length is 15 residues. This CDR3 reads CASSVGLAESYEQYF. In DNA form, the CDR3 reads TGTGCCAGCAGCGTGGGACTAGCGGAGTCCTACGAGCAGTACTTC.